Here is one T cell receptor (beta chain) with its context. Original processing methods: Amplifying reference gene primers gave estimates of nucleated cell counts. Produced via immunoSEQ multiplex PCR; TCRdb's table is partial and in-frame only. Clone size and the V and J calls come from that table; the DNA yielded D and trimming. The table shows over 250,000 clones, with 80% to 90% occurring only once. Participant-given clinical history determined each cohort assignment. This entry belongs to a study of blood T cell repertoires in COVID-19. Looking at the study overall: Samples taken during acute and convalescent COVID-19 were collected in the United States, Italy and Spain.

The source is a man between 25 and 39 years old with acute COVID-19. Sample: PBMCs or T cells enriched from blood (not recorded which).

This CDR3 reads CAIRGSSANEQYV. In DNA, the CDR3 is TGTGCCATCCGAGGCTCGTCGGCCAACGAGCAGTACGTC. J is TRBJ2-7 and V is TRBV10-3; D is unresolved. V was pared by 8 bases and J by 5 bases, with 16 bases between. The CDR3 consists of 13 residues. Looked up from germline, CDR1 is ENHRY and CDR2 is SYGVKD.